Each of the 15 T cell receptor beta chains below was sequenced from the same sample in a study of PD-1 blockade in classical Hodgkin lymphoma. Relapse was seen in all patients after autologous stem cell transplantation, and brentuximab vedotin exposure was variable. Magnetic negative selection was used to purify CD4+ T cells from PBMCs that had been thawed. Sequencing was performed with immunoSEQ multiplex PCR; in TCRdb, only in-frame clones are kept and a portion is missing. The data show some 17,000 clones, 85% seen once. The input for sequencing was CD4+ T cells from blood, taken at baseline. The origin of the receptors is a human donor with classical Hodgkin lymphoma.

This clone appeared once. This chain connects TRBV30 to TRBJ1-5; 7 bases are shared with TRBD1. The CDR3 spans 14 residues. The trim removed 1 base at V and 6 bases at J, leaving 6 bases unmatched. CDR1 and CDR2 from the germline V gene are GTSNPN and SVGIG (reference sequence). CDR3 DNA sequence: TGTGCCTGGAGTGAAGACAGGGACGGTCAGCCCCAGCATTTT. Its translation is CAWSEDRDGQPQHF. Looking up the rest from reference TRBV30 and TRBJ1-5 gives the full variable domain: SQTIHQWPATLVQPVGSPLSLECTVEGTSNPNLYWYRQAAGRGLQLLFYSVGIGQISSEVPQNLSASRPQDRQFILSSKKLLLSDSGFYLCAWSEDRDGQPQHFGDGTRLSIL.

Only a few counts were recorded for this clone. The V and J genes are TRBV2 and TRBJ1-2, with TRBD1 as a possible D gene (6 bases). The CDR3 totals 15 residues. V lost 6 bases and J lost 7, with 21 bases in between. Germline V gene data show CDR1 as SNHLY and CDR2 as FYNNEI. The CDR3 DNA reads TGTGCCAGCAGCTACGTCCCAGGGGTGGGGGGTGGCTACACCTTC. Translation gives CASSYVPGVGGGYTF.

This clone has only a few counts. The rearrangement uses TRBV7-2 and TRBJ1-6; D is possibly TRBD1 (6 bases). Trimming stripped 5 bases from V and 0 bases from J, with 11 bases between. This CDR3 has 16 amino acids. Germline CDR1 SGHTA, CDR2 FQGNSA. The CDR3 loop is CASSPGQSSYNSPLHF. In nucleotides, the CDR3 is TGTGCCAGCAGCCCAGGACAGAGCTCCTATAATTCACCCCTCCACTTT.

V and J are TRBV4-3 and TRBJ2-7, with TRBD2 identical over 9 bases. Germline lookup yields CDR1 LGHNA and CDR2 YSLEER. V lost 2 bases and J lost 3; bases outside the gene matches: 14. CDR3 length: 18 residues. CDR3 sequence (DNA): TGCGCCAGCAGCCAATCACCCAATTTAGCGGGAGTGGGCTACGAGCAGTACTTC. Amino acid sequence: CASSQSPNLAGVGYEQYF.

V is TRBV6-1 and J is TRBJ1-6, with D possibly being TRBD1 (5 bases). Germline CDR1 MNHNS, CDR2 SASEGT. Trimming cost V 2 bases and J 2 bases, with 16 bases left between them. This CDR3 has 18 residues. The CDR3 bases are TGTGCCAGCAGTGAACTATTCCAAACAGGAACCTATAATTCACCCCTCCACTTT. It encodes CASSELFQTGTYNSPLHF.

The gene calls are TRBV5-1 and TRBJ2-3; 13 bases are a match to TRBD2. Trimming cost V 7 bases and J 6 bases; bases outside gene matches: 8. Germline V gene data show CDR1 as SGHRS and CDR2 as YFSETQ. The CDR3 loop spans 15 amino acids. The CDR3 DNA is TGCGCCAGCCGCCCTCTGACTAGCGGGAGGGATACGCAGTATTTT. The encoded protein is CASRPLTSGRDTQYF.

The rearrangement joins TRBV11-2 to TRBJ2-2; maybe TRBD1 (6 bases). Germline V gene sequence: CDR1 SGHAT, CDR2 FQNNGV. The CDR3 length is 14 residues. Trimming removed 5 bases at V and 4 bases at J, with 11 bases between. The CDR3 sequence: CASSPDRTTGELFF. The CDR3 DNA reads as TGTGCCAGCAGCCCCGACAGGACCACCGGGGAGCTGTTTTTT.

The CDR3 bases are TGTGCCAGCAGTTACAGAATTAACTATGGCTACACCTTC. This codes for CASSYRINYGYTF. V and J are TRBV6-5 and TRBJ1-2; D call uncertain. The V and J ends lost 2 bases and 1 base respectively, with 5 bases between them. Germline values: CDR1 MNHEY, CDR2 SVGAGI. The CDR3 loop spans 13 amino acids.

This sequence joins TRBV18 and TRBJ2-2, with 9 bases matching TRBD2. The CDR3 spans 17 residues. Germline CDR1 reads KGHSH; CDR2 reads LQKENI. J lost 4 bases, V lost 3 bases, and 9 bases had no gene match. CDR3 in DNA: TGTGCCAGCTCACCGGCCGGCGGGGGGGCCGGCACCGGGGAGCTGTTTTTT. This gives the protein CASSPAGGGAGTGELFF.

The rearrangement links TRBV7-2 to TRBJ2-1, with D unclear. The CDR3 covers 13 residues. V lost 1 base to trimming and J lost 3 bases, with 4 bases between them. Germline V gene sequence: CDR1 SGHTA, CDR2 FQGNSA. CDR3: CASSLEVYNEQFF. The CDR3 DNA reads TGTGCCAGCAGCTTAGAGGTCTACAATGAGCAGTTCTTC.

The chain has TRBV21-1 and TRBJ1-1; TRBD1, the D gene given by the table, was not confirmed from the DNA. TRBV21-1 is recorded as a pseudogene. There are 19 residues in the CDR3. The CDR3 here is CASSKEFIGQGGKRTEAFF. CDR3 nucleotide sequence: TGTGCCAGCAGCAAAGAATTCATTGGACAGGGGGGGAAACGGACTGAAGCTTTCTTT.

The chain carries TRBV5-5 and TRBJ1-2; D is unresolved. V was clipped by 0 bases and J by 4 bases, with 10 bases between them. CDR3 length: 14 residues. Per the germline V gene, CDR1 is SGHKS and CDR2 is YYEKEE (reference sequence). Here the CDR3 reads CASSLDPEAYGYTF. The CDR3 nucleotides read TGTGCCAGCAGCTTGGACCCCGAAGCCTATGGCTACACCTTC.

This clone was found a few times. The chain has TRBV28 and TRBJ1-2; D gene ambiguous. The germline V gene encodes CDR1 MDHEN and CDR2 SYDVKM. The CDR3 runs 12 residues. V was cut by 6 bases and J by 10 bases, with 15 bases left in between. CDR3 DNA sequence: TGTGCCAGCAGAGAGGGAATTGATTCCTACACCTTC. This codes for CASREGIDSYTF.

The V call is TRBV11-2, the J call TRBJ2-4; D may be TRBD1 or TRBD2 (5 bases each). The V gene lost 5 bases and the J gene lost 9 bases, with 17 bases spanning the gap. Germline V gene sequence: CDR1 SGHAT, CDR2 FQNNGV. The length of the CDR3 is 14 residues. In DNA, the CDR3 is TGTGCCAGCAGCCCGGTTTGGGGACGGAGCATTCAGTACTTC. It yields the protein CASSPVWGRSIQYF. Variable domain in full (rest from reference TRBV11-2 and TRBJ2-4): EAGVAQSPRYKIIEKRQSVAFWCNPISGHATLYWYQQILGQGPKLLIQFQNNGVVDDSQLPKDRFSAERLKGVDSTLKIQPAKLEDSAVYLCASSPVWGRSIQYFGAGTRLSVL.

This sequence joins TRBV6-5 and TRBJ1-5, with 9 bases aligning to TRBD1. Germline CDR1 reads MNHEY; CDR2 reads SVGAGI. CDR3 length equals 14 residues. V gave up 6 bases and J gave up 6 bases; unmatched junction bases: 6. The DNA of the CDR3 is TGTGCCAGCAGGAAGACAGGGGGGGGTCAGCCCCAGCATTTT. Its protein product is CASRKTGGGQPQHF.